A single T cell receptor beta chain is shown here with its context. What it binds is not known. cDNA synthesis used the whole RNA isolate, giving expressed TCRB sequences. Here immunoSEQ multiplex PCR was the method, and the copy in TCRdb shows in-frame clones only, minus some. The repertoire has around 690,000 clones, approximately 13% of them found once; the top ten carry more than 0.09%. The data originate from a study of beta chain features in type 1 diabetes. Notes on the study in general: A moderate, significant TCRB CDR3 shortening appeared in type 1 diabetes across four CD4+ subsets.

CDR1 LGHNT and CDR2 FRNRAP come from the germline V gene. The CDR3 has 12 amino acids. V lost 6 bases and J lost 5; bases outside the gene matches: 4. The genes are TRBV12-5 and TRBJ2-7, with TRBD1 matching 7 bases. Sequenced sample: naive CD4+ T cells from blood. The sequence was collected from a young man with type 1 diabetes. CDR3 amino acids: CASGPDRDEQYF. The CDR3 nucleotides read TGTGCTAGTGGCCCCGACAGGGACGAGCAGTACTTC. Complete variable domain (other parts from reference TRBV12-5 and TRBJ2-7): DARVTQTPRHKVTEMGQEVTMRCQPILGHNTVFWYRQTMMQGLELLAYFRNRAPLDDSGMPKDRFSAEMPDATLATLKIQPSEPRDSAVYFCASGPDRDEQYFGPGTRLTVT.